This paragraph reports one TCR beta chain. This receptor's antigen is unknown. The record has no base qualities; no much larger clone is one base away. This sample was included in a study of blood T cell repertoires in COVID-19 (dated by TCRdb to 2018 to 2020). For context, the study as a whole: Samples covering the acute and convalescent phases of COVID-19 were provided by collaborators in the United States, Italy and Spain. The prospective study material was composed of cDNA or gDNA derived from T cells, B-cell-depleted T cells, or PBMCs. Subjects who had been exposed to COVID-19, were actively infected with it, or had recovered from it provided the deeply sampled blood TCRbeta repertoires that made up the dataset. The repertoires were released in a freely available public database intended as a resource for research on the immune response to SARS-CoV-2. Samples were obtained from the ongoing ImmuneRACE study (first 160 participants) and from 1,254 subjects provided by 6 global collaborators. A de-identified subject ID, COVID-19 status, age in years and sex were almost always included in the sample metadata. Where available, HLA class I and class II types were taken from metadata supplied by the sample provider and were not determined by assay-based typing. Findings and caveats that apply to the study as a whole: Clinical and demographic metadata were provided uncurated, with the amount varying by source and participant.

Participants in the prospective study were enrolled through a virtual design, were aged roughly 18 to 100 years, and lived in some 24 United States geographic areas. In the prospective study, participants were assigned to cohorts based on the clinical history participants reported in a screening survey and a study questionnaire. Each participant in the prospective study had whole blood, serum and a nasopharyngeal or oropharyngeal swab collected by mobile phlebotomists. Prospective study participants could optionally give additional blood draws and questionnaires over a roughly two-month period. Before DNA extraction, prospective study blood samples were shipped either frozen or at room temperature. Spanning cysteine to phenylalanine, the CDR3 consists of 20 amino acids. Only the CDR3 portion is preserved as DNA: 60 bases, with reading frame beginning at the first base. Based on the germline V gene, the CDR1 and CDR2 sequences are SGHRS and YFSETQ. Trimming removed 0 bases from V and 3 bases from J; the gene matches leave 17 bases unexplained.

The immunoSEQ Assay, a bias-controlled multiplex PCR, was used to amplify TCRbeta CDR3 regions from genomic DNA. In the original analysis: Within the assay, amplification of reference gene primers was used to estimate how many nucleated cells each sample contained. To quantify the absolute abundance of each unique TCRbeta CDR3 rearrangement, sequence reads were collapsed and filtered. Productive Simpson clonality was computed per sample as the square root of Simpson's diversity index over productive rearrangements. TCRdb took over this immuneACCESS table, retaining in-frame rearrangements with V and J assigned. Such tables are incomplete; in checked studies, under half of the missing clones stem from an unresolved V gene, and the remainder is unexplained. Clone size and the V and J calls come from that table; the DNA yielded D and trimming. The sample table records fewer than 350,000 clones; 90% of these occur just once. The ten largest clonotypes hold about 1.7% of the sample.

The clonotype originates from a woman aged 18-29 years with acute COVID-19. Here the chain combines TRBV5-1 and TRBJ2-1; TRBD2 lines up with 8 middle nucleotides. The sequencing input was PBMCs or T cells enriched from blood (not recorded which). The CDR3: CASSLVAAVFLTSDYNEQFF. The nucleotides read TGCGCCAGCAGCTTGGTTGCCGCGGTCTTCTTGACTAGCGACTACAATGAGCAGTTCTTC.